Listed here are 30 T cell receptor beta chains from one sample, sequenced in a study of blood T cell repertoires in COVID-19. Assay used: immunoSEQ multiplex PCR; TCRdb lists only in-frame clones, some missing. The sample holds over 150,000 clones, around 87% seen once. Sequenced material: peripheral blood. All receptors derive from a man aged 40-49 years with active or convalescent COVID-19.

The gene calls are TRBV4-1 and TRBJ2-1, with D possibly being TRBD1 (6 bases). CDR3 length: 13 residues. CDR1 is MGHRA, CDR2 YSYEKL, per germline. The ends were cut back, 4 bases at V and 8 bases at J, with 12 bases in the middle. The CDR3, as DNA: TGCGCCAGCAGCCTCCAGGGGAGCTATGAGCAGTTCTTC. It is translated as CASSLQGSYEQFF.

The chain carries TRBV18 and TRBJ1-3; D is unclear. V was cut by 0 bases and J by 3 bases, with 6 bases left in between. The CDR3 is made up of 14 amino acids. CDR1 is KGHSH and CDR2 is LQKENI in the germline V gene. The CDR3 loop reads CASSPPPGGNTIYF. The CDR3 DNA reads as TGTGCCAGCTCACCACCGCCGGGTGGAAACACCATATATTTT.

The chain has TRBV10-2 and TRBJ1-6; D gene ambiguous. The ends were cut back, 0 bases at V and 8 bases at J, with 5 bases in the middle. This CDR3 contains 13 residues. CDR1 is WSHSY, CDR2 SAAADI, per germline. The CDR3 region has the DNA TGCGCCAGCAGTGAGTCGTGGCATTCACCCCTCCACTTT. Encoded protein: CASSESWHSPLHF.

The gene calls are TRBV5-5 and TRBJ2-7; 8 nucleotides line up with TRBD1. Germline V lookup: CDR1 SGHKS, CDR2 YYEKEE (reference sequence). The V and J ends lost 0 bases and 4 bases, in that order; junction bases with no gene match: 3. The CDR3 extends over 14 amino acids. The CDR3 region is CASSLGQGRYEQYF. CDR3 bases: TGTGCCAGCAGCTTGGGACAGGGGAGGTACGAGCAGTACTTC.

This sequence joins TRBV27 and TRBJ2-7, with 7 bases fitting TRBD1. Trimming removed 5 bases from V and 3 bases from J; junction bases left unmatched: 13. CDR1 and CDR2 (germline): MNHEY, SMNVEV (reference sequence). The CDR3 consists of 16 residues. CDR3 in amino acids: CASSPSSGQLYYEQYF. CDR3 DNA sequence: TGTGCCAGCAGTCCATCCTCGGGACAGCTTTACTACGAGCAGTACTTC.

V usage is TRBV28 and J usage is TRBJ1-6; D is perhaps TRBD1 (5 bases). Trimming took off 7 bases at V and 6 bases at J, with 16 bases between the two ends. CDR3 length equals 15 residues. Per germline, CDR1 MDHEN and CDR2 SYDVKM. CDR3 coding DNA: TGTGCCAGCACTTCAAGAGTCCAGGGTAATTCACCCCTCCACTTT. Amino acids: CASTSRVQGNSPLHF.

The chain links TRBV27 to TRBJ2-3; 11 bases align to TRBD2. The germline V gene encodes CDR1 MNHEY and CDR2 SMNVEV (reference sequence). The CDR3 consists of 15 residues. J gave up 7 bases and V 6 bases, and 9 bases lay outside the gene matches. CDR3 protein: CASRSGTSGYNTQYF. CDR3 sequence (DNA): TGTGCCAGCAGGAGTGGGACTAGCGGATATAATACGCAGTATTTT.

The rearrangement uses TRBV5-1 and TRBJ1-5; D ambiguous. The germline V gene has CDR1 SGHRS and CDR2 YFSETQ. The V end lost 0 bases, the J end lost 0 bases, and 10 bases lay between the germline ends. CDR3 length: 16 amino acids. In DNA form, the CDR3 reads TGCGCCAGCAGCTTGGGTTCTGGCGGTAGCAATCAGCCCCAGCATTTT. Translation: CASSLGSGGSNQPQHF.

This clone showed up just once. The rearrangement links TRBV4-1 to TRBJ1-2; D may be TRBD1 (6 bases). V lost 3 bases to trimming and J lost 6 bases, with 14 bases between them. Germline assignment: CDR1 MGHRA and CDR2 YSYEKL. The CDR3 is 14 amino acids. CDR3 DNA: TGCGCCAGCAGCCAGTCGGACAGAACCGATGGCTACACCTTC. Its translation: CASSQSDRTDGYTF.

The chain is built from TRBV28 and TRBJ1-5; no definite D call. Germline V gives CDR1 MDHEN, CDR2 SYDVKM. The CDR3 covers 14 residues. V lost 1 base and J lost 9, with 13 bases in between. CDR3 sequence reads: CASSLLEGGWPQHF. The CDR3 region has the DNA TGTGCCAGCAGTTTATTGGAGGGAGGATGGCCCCAGCATTTT.

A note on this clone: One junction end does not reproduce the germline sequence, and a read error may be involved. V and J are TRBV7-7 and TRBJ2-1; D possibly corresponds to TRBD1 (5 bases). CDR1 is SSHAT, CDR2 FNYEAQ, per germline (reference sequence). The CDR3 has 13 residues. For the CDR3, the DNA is TGTGCTAGCAGCACCCTAGACGGACACGAGCAGTTCTTC. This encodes CASSTLDGHEQFF.

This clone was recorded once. The CDR3 reads CASSWGGGDNSPLHF. The DNA for the CDR3 is TGTGCCAGCAGCTGGGGGGGCGGGGATAATTCACCCCTCCACTTT. The V call is TRBV11-2, the J call TRBJ1-6; D is perhaps TRBD1 (6 bases). The V end lost 4 bases, the J end lost 5 bases, and 12 bases lay between the germline ends. Germline CDR1 and CDR2: SGHAT and FQNNGV. CDR3 size: 15 residues.

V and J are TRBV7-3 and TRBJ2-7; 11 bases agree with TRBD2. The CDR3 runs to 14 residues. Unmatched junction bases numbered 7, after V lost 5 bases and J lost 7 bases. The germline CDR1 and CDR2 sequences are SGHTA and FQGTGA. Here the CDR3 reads CASSPGTSGLEQYF. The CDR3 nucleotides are TGTGCCAGCAGCCCCGGGACTAGCGGCTTAGAGCAGTACTTC.

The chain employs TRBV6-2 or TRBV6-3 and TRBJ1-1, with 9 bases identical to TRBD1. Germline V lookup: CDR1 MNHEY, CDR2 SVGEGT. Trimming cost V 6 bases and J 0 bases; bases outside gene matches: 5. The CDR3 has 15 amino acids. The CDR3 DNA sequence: TGTGCCAGCAGCCATACAGGGGGCCTGAACACTGAAGCTTTCTTT. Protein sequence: CASSHTGGLNTEAFF.

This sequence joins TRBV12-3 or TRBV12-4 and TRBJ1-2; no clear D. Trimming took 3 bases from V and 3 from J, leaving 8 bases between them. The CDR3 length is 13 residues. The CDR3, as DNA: TGTGCCAGCAGTTTTCGGGGAGACTATGGCTACACCTTC. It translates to CASSFRGDYGYTF.

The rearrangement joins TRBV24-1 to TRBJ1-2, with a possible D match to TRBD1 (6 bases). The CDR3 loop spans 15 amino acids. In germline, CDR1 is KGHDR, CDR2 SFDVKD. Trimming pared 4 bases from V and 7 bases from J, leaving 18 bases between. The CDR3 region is CATSETGLRAGGYTF. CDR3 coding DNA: TGTGCCACCAGTGAAACAGGGCTCCGGGCGGGTGGCTACACCTTC.

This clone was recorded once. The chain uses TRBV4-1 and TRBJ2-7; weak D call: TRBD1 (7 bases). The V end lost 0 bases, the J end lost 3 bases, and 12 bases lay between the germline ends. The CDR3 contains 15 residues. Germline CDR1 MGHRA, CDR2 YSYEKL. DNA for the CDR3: TGCGCCAGCAGCCAAGACCCAGGGGGGAACTACGAGCAGTACTTC. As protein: CASSQDPGGNYEQYF.

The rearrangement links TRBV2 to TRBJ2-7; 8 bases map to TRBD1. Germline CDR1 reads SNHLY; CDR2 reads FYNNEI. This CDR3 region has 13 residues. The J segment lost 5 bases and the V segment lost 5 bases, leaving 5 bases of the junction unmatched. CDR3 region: CASSQQGDDEQYF. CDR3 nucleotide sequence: TGTGCCAGCAGTCAACAGGGGGACGACGAGCAGTACTTC.

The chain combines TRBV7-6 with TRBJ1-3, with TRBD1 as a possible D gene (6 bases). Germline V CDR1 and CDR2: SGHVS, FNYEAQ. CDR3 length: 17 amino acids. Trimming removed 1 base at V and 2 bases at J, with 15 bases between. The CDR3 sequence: CASSLEARGLPGNTIYF. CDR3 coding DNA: TGTGCCAGCAGCTTAGAGGCCAGGGGTCTACCTGGAAACACCATATATTTT.

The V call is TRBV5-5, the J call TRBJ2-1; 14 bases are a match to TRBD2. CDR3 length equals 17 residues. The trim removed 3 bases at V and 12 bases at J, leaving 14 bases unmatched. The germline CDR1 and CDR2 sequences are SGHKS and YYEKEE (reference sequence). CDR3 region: CASSSLKGLAGDRLQFF. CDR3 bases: TGTGCCAGCAGCTCGTTAAAGGGACTAGCGGGGGACCGTTTGCAGTTCTTC.

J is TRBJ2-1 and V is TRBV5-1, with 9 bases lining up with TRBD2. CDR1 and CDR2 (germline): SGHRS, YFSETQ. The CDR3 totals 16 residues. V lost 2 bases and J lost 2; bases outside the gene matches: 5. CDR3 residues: CASSFRRGGTYNEQFF. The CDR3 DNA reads TGCGCCAGCAGCTTCCGGCGGGGGGGCACCTACAATGAGCAGTTCTTC.

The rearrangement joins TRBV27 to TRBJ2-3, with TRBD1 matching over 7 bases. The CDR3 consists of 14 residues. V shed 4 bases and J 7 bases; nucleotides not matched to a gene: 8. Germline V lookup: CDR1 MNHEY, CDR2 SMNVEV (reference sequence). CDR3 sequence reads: CASSYRGRGNTQYF. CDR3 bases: TGTGCCAGCAGTTATCGTGGCAGGGGGAATACGCAGTATTTT.

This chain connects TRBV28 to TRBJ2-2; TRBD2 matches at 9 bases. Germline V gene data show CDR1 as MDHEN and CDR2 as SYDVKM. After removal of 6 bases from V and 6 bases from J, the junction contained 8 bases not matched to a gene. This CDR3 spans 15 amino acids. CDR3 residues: CASSGGRGGPGELFF. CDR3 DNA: TGTGCCAGCAGCGGCGGGCGGGGGGGCCCCGGGGAGCTGTTTTTT. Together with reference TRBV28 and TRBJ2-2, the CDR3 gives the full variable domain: DVKVTQSSRYLVKRTGEKVFLECVQDMDHENMFWYRQDPGLGLRLIYFSYDVKMKEKGDIPEGYSVSREKKERFSLILESASTNQTSMYLCASSGGRGGPGELFFGEGSRLTVL.

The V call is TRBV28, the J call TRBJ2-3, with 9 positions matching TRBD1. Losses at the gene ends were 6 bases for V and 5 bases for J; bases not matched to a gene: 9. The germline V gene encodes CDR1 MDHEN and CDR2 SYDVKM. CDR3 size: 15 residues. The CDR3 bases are TGTGCCAGCAGCGGGACAGGGAGGCCCGGAGATACGCAGTATTTT. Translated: CASSGTGRPGDTQYF.

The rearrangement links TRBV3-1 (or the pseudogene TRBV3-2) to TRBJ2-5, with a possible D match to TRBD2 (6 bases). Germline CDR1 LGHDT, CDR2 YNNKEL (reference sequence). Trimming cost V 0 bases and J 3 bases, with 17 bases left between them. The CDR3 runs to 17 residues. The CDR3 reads CASSQETPAGLEETQYF. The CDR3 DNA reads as TGTGCCAGCAGCCAAGAAACCCCGGCGGGGCTTGAAGAGACCCAGTACTTC.

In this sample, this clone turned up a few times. The CDR3 here is CAWRAGNTEAFF. The CDR3 DNA reads as TGTGCCTGGAGAGCAGGGAACACTGAAGCTTTCTTT. The J gene is TRBJ1-1, the V gene TRBV30; D remains unclear. The germline V gene has CDR1 GTSNPN and CDR2 SVGIG (reference sequence). This CDR3 has 12 residues. Trimming cost V 3 bases and J 1 base, with 6 bases left between them.

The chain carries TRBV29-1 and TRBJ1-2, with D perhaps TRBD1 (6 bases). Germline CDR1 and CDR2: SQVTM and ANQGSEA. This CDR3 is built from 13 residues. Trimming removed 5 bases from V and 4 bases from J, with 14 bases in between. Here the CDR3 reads CSVKGVSGYGYTF. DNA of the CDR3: TGCAGCGTTAAGGGGGTATCAGGCTATGGCTACACCTTC. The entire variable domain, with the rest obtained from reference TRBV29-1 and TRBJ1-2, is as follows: SAVISQKPSRDICQRGTSLTIQCQVDSQVTMMFWYRQQPGQSLTLIATANQGSEATYESGFVIDKFPISRPNLTFSTLTVSNMSPEDSSIYLCSVKGVSGYGYTFGSGTRLTVV.

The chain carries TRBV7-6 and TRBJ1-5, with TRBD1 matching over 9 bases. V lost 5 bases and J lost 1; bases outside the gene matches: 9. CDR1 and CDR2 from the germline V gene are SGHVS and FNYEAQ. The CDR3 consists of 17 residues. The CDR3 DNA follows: TGTGCCAGCAGCGAATTACCGGGGACAGGGAGCAATCAGCCCCAGCATTTT. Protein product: CASSELPGTGSNQPQHF. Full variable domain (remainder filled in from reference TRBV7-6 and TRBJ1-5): GAGVSQSPRYKVTKRGQDVALRCDPISGHVSLYWYRQALGQGPEFLTYFNYEAQQDKSGLPNDRFSAERPEGSISTLTIQRTEQRDSAMYRCASSELPGTGSNQPQHFGDGTRLSIL.

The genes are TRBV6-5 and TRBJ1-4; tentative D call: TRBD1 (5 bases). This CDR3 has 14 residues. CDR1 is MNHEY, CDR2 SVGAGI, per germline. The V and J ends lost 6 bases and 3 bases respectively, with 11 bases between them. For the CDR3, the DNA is TGTGCCAGCAGCAGGGTTGGGGCTAATGAAAAACTGTTTTTT. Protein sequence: CASSRVGANEKLFF.

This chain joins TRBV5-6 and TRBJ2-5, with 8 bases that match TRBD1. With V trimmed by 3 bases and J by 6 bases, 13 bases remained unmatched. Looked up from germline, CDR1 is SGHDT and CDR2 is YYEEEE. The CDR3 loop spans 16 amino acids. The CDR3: CASSWADRVGNKTQYF. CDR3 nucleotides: TGTGCCAGCAGCTGGGCGGACAGGGTCGGTAACAAGACCCAGTACTTC.